This T cell receptor beta chain was recorded in a study of molecular identifiers for immune sequencing clone quantification. Study details: With replicates, the RNA of about 21,000 or 97,000 naive CD8 cells was split five ways and four were sequenced.

Trimming removed 2 bases at V and 0 bases at J, with 11 bases between. The length of the CDR3 is 16 residues. CDR1 SNHLY and CDR2 FYNNEI come from the germline V gene. TCRdb recomputed calls from the PCR reads with MiXCR, one row per CDR3 protein. The table shows approximately 550,000 distinct CDR3 sequences, with roughly a fifth occurring only once. With 10%, 30% or 50% of RNA, roughly 17,000 to 1,000,000 naive CD8 T cells were sequenced. This TCR was recovered from a human donor in good health. Some libraries in this study had Jurkat cell RNA spiked in. Sequencing input: naive CD8+ T cells from blood, with Jurkat cell RNA spiked in. Subset given: FACS-sorted CD8+CD4-CCR7+CD45RA+ naive T cells. The chain links TRBV2 to TRBJ2-1; D might be TRBD2 (5 bases). This CDR3 is CASSELAGSSYNEQFF. CDR3 bases: TGTGCCAGCAGTGAACTTGCGGGCAGCTCCTACAATGAGCAGTTCTTC.